A single T cell receptor beta chain is shown here with its context. Ranging in age from about 6 to 100, the donors were healthy Caucasian individuals from Russia. A J-beta primer mix and a sample-barcoded 5' primer were used in a second PCR of roughly 6 to 12 cycles. In TCRdb, the 5' RACE reads were re-called with MiXCR into one record per CDR3 protein. The sample lists hundreds of thousands of distinct CDR3 sequences, about 25% occurring once. This record belongs to a study of blood T cells in healthy people across ages. CDR3 size: 15 residues. The germline V gene has CDR1 MNHEY and CDR2 SMNVEV (reference sequence). A further study also used this sample, focusing on T cells of mothers and their children.

The sequence was collected from a boy between 2 and 10 years old in good health. This sequence joins TRBV27 and TRBJ2-5; D tentatively reads TRBD1 or TRBD2 (5 bases each). The DNA end favors TRBJ2-7, so the J call may be wrong. The sequencing sample was made of blood. The chain's CDR3 is CASSVGLGVLTEQYF. CDR3 coding DNA: TGTGCCAGCAGTGTGGGATTGGGGGTACTTACCGAGCAGTACTTC.